This is a list of T cell receptor beta chains from one sample in a study of cytomegalovirus exposure and HLA in healthy donors. Method: immunoSEQ multiplex PCR; TCRdb's copy keeps in-frame clones and lacks some. Of about 60,000 clones in the sample, around 73% are singletons; the top ten hold 4.5% to 5.5%. The material sequenced was PBMCs. These receptors all come from a man aged 50-59 years in good health and CMV-seronegative. Each CDR3 is given with its conserved first and last residue. Clone sizes are given selectively: once, few, many, or a class where the clone is expanded.

. TRBJ1-1 TRBV10-3 CAITTSGEHTEAFF
. TRBJ1-3 TRBV5-1 CASSPRGPSGNTIYF
. TRBJ1-1 TRBV7-9 CSSSLQGGEAFF
. TRBJ1-1 TRBV6-5 CASSLKWQGWTEAFF
. TRBJ1-6 TRBV29-1 CSVKPGQNSPLHF
. TRBJ1-2 TRBV9 CASSSGDAFGGYTF
few TRBJ1-2 TRBV5-4 CASSLGDRGDGYTF
. TRBJ2-7 TRBV5-1 CASSSGPQGAGYEQYF
. TRBJ2-7 TRBV6-1 CASFGGNAGYEQYF
. TRBJ1-2 TRBV9 CASNNLGTRYGYTF
few TRBJ1-2 TRBV5-6 CASSPRDRPNYGYTF
. TRBJ2-2 TRBV5-4 CASSLAGGKTGELFF
. TRBJ1-4 TRBV27 CASSRLSGDEKLFF
. TRBJ2-2 TRBV15 CATSPRTSLTGELFF
. TRBJ1-6 TRBV6-1 CASSEGTGNSPLHF
. TRBJ2-6 TRBV28 CASSFSGANVLTF
. TRBJ2-1 TRBV9 CASSVELAGGWNEQFF